This TCR beta chain appears in the sequencing data of a study of spatial heterogeneity in lung cancer. On each TCR cDNA molecule, a unique molecular identifier was present. MiXCR was run by TCRdb on the 5' RACE reads, yielding one entry per CDR3 protein. This table has about 13,000 distinct CDR3 sequences, 10% appearing once. This sample's time point: sample taken at primary tumor resection. Researchers sequenced whole RNA taken from tumor, nontumor lung or frozen PBMC without sorting. The length of the CDR3 is 15 residues. Germline CDR1 and CDR2: SGHRS and YFSETQ. Trimming removed 0 bases at V and 4 bases at J, with 13 bases between. This clonotype was counted at least ten times.

The rearrangement joins TRBV5-1 to TRBJ2-5; TRBD2 might be the D (6 bases). This TCR came from a male donor with early-stage non-small cell lung cancer. The sequenced sample was PBMCs, obtained at surgery. CDR3 sequence (DNA): TGCGCCAGCAGCTTGGTCGCCTTCGGGGGAGAGACCCAGTACTTC. Translating gives CASSLVAFGGETQYF.